Listed below are T cell receptor beta chains from one sample, sequenced in a study of identical twins. MiXCR was run by TCRdb on the 5' RACE reads, yielding one entry per CDR3 protein. The data contain around 530,000 distinct CDR3 sequences, 13% to 15% of them seen just once; the ten biggest clones take up around 0.4%. The same data also went into a second study, on yellow fever vaccine responses in identical twins.

The sample was CD4+ T cells sorted from blood. Receptor source: a woman aged 18 to 35 in good health. Each CDR3 is given with its conserved first and last residue. A D gene is named only where the DNA matches it firmly. The size of a clone is reported for some rows only, either as once, few or many, or as a class for expanded clones.

clone_size j_call v_call d_call cdr3_aa cdr3_nt
few TRBJ2-7 TRBV12-5 TRBD2 CASGSPLTSGKSYEQYF TGTGCTAGTGGTTCCCCCTTAACTAGCGGGAAATCCTACGAGCAGTACTTC
NA TRBJ2-7 TRBV18 NA CASSPRDNYEQYF TGTGCCAGCTCACCTCGGGACAACTACGAGCAGTACTTC
NA TRBJ2-1 TRBV5-1 TRBD2 CASSPTSGISNEQFF TGCGCCAGCAGTCCTACTAGCGGGATAAGCAATGAGCAGTTCTTC
few TRBJ1-4 TRBV7-9 NA CASSLGLESTNEKLFF TGTGCCAGCAGCTTAGGTTTGGAATCAACTAATGAAAAACTGTTTTTT
few TRBJ2-7 TRBV5-1 NA CASSLVRGSYEQYF TGCGCCAGCAGCTTGGTTCGGGGTAGCTACGAGCAGTACTTC
few TRBJ2-1 TRBV7-9 NA CASSLAGELRQFF TGTGCCAGCAGCTTAGCGGGAGAACTAAGGCAGTTCTTC
NA TRBJ2-3 TRBV7-9 NA CASSSGATSTDTQYF TGTGCCAGCAGCTCCGGGGCCACTAGCACAGATACGCAGTATTTT
few TRBJ2-3 TRBV11-1 TRBD2 CASSLALSGPSTDTQYF TGTGCCAGCAGCTTAGCCCTTAGCGGGCCTAGCACAGATACGCAGTATTTT
NA TRBJ2-1 TRBV20-1 NA CSATGARLYNEQFF TGCAGTGCCACGGGGGCTAGACTCTACAATGAGCAGTTCTTC
NA TRBJ1-1 TRBV27 NA CASSLLGFVTEAFF TGTGCCAGCAGTTTACTGGGTTTCGTCACTGAAGCTTTCTTT
NA TRBJ2-4 TRBV28 TRBD2 CASSSGTSGSRMAKNIQYF TGTGCCAGCAGTTCCGGGACTAGCGGGAGTAGGATGGCCAAAAACATTCAGTACTTC
NA TRBJ1-2 TRBV20-1 TRBD1 CSARDRQGAYYGYTF TGCAGTGCTAGAGATCGACAGGGGGCCTACTATGGCTACACCTTC
NA TRBJ2-7 TRBV5-1 TRBD2 CASSLSLAVGKGEQYF TGCGCCAGCAGCTTGTCTCTAGCGGTGGGCAAGGGGGAGCAGTACTTC
many TRBJ2-2 TRBV12-3/TRBV12-4 NA CASSLSSSPGELFF TGTGCCAGCAGCCTCTCTAGTAGTCCCGGGGAGCTGTTTTTT
NA TRBJ1-2 TRBV7-9 NA CASSFQGHASLGYTF TGTGCCAGCAGCTTCCAGGGCCACGCGTCTCTGGGCTACACCTTC
NA TRBJ2-2 TRBV3-1 NA CASGVNTGELFF TGTGCCAGCGGCGTTAATACCGGGGAGCTGTTTTTT
few TRBJ2-6 TRBV7-2 NA CASSSQPPGAGANVLTF TGTGCCAGCAGCTCCCAACCGCCGGGGGCTGGGGCCAACGTCCTGACTTTC
few TRBJ2-1 TRBV5-1 NA CASSLELNPKYKEQFF TGCGCCAGCAGCTTGGAACTCAACCCCAAATATAAGGAGCAGTTCTTC
few TRBJ2-2 TRBV9 NA CASSTSTLNTGELFF TGTGCCAGCAGCACTAGCACCCTCAACACCGGGGAGCTGTTTTTT
many TRBJ1-1 TRBV15 NA CATSGPRTGLNTEAFF TGTGCCACCAGCGGTCCCCGGACGGGGCTGAACACTGAAGCTTTCTTT
many TRBJ1-1 TRBV10-3 NA CAISDEVSTEAFF TGTGCCATCAGTGATGAAGTCAGCACTGAAGCTTTCTTT
few TRBJ2-1 TRBV5-1 TRBD1 CASSVGQGAMNEQFF TGCGCCAGCAGCGTCGGACAGGGGGCGATGAATGAGCAGTTCTTC
few TRBJ2-5 TRBV10-3 NA CAISVGPDGGQETQYF TGTGCCATCAGTGTAGGGCCTGACGGAGGCCAAGAGACCCAGTACTTC
NA TRBJ2-5 TRBV5-1 TRBD2 CASSLLTSGGNREETQYF TGCGCCAGCAGCTTGTTGACTAGCGGGGGGAATCGAGAAGAGACCCAGTACTTC
NA TRBJ2-3 TRBV4-2 NA CASSQGTESTDMQYF TGTGCCAGCAGCCAAGGGACGGAGAGCACAGATATGCAGTATTTT
few TRBJ2-5 TRBV6-1 NA CASTPLPGDQETQYF TGTGCCAGCACCCCGCTGCCCGGGGACCAAGAGACCCAGTACTTC
many TRBJ1-2 TRBV2 TRBD1 CASNQKQGRDYGYTF TGTGCCAGCAACCAGAAACAGGGGAGGGACTATGGCTACACCTTC
few TRBJ1-1 TRBV29-1 NA CSVQQMMNTEAFF TGCAGCGTCCAACAGATGATGAACACTGAAGCTTTCTTT
few TRBJ2-2 TRBV7-3 NA CASSSSRGGTGELFF TGTGCCAGCAGCTCATCCAGGGGTGGGACCGGGGAGCTGTTTTTT
NA TRBJ2-1 TRBV11-1 TRBD2 CASSVTPKGLAGGYNEQFF TGTGCCAGCAGCGTTACCCCGAAGGGACTAGCGGGGGGGTACAATGAGCAGTTCTTC
few TRBJ2-1 TRBV5-1 TRBD2 CASSLGVTASGSDEQFF TGCGCCAGCAGCTTGGGGGTTACGGCTAGCGGGAGTGATGAGCAGTTCTTC
NA TRBJ2-7 TRBV5-1 NA CASSPGGGGLRPYEQYF TGCGCCAGCAGCCCCGGAGGGGGCGGACTGAGACCCTACGAGCAGTACTTC
NA TRBJ2-5 TRBV6-1 TRBD1 CASSEMKQGQETQYF TGTGCCAGCAGTGAAATGAAACAGGGGCAAGAGACCCAGTACTTC
few TRBJ2-2 TRBV7-2 NA CANEGGPGTGELFF TGTGCCAACGAGGGGGGTCCTGGAACCGGGGAGCTGTTTTTT
NA TRBJ2-1 TRBV7-3 TRBD2 CASSFGLAGLNEQFF TGTGCCAGCAGCTTCGGACTAGCGGGCCTCAATGAGCAGTTCTTC
few TRBJ1-1 TRBV6-2/TRBV6-3 NA CASSYLMGRNTEAFF TGTGCCAGCAGTTACTTGATGGGACGTAACACTGAAGCTTTCTTT
NA TRBJ1-5 TRBV28 TRBD1 CASRTWGAGGYQPQHF TGTGCCAGCAGGACCTGGGGGGCAGGGGGGTATCAGCCCCAGCATTTT
NA TRBJ1-1 TRBV12-3/TRBV12-4 TRBD1 CASSWRQGGKTEAFF TGTGCCAGCAGTTGGAGACAGGGTGGGAAAACTGAAGCTTTCTTT
many TRBJ2-5 TRBV12-3/TRBV12-4 NA CASSRFQETQYF TGTGCCAGCAGTCGATTCCAAGAGACCCAGTACTTC
many TRBJ2-1 TRBV10-3 TRBD1 CAISRTGSNNEQFF TGTGCCATCAGCAGGACAGGGAGTAACAATGAGCAGTTCTTC
many TRBJ2-2 TRBV7-3 NA CASSRGGNTGELFF TGTGCCAGCAGCCGCGGGGGCAACACCGGGGAGCTGTTTTTT
few TRBJ1-4 TRBV20-1 TRBD1 CSAPTGGSEKLFF TGCAGTGCCCCGACAGGGGGAAGCGAAAAACTGTTTTTT
few TRBJ2-2 TRBV5-1 NA CASSFGQDANTGELFF TGCGCCAGCAGCTTCGGGCAGGATGCGAACACCGGGGAGCTGTTTTTT
once TRBJ1-2 TRBV29-1 NA CSVVAVSYGYTF TGCAGCGTTGTGGCGGTTAGTTATGGCTACACCTTC
NA TRBJ2-2 TRBV5-1 NA CASSLTGYSTGELFF TGCGCCAGCAGCTTGACGGGCTATTCCACCGGGGAGCTGTTTTTT
few TRBJ1-5 TRBV3-1 NA CASSQSSGAGQPQHF TGTGCCAGCAGCCAAAGTTCGGGGGCGGGTCAGCCCCAGCATTTT
NA TRBJ2-7 TRBV7-9 TRBD2 CASSATGGGPYEQYF TGTGCCAGCAGCGCCACCGGGGGGGGGCCCTACGAGCAGTACTTC
few TRBJ2-4 TRBV5-6 NA CASNEIGKNIQYF TGTGCCAGCAATGAAATCGGCAAAAACATTCAGTACTTC
NA TRBJ2-1 TRBV7-8 TRBD2 CASSPRLADSYNEQFF TGTGCCAGCAGCCCTAGACTAGCGGACTCCTACAATGAGCAGTTCTTC
NA TRBJ1-1 TRBV11-2 NA CASSLEMGLNTEAFF TGTGCCAGCAGCTTAGAGATGGGGCTGAACACTGAAGCTTTCTTT
NA TRBJ1-5 TRBV27 NA CASSSSGAPQHF TGTGCCAGCAGTTCCTCCGGGGCGCCCCAGCATTTT
few TRBJ2-1 TRBV3-1 NA CASSQEPHHEQFF TGTGCCAGCAGCCAAGAACCTCACCACGAGCAGTTCTTC
many TRBJ1-4 TRBV12-3/TRBV12-4 NA CASSFRNEKLFF TGTGCCAGCAGTTTTCGTAATGAAAAACTGTTTTTT